The 30 T cell receptor beta chains given below trace back to one sample, sequenced in a study of shared clonotypes between healthy human individuals. The repertoire was sequenced with immunoSEQ multiplex PCR; TCRdb's copy has only in-frame clones and lacks some. The table records 2 million to 2.5 million clones, under 97% of them present only once. The source material was naive CD4+ T cells sorted from blood. Sample subset: CD45RA+ positively selected. Every receptor here comes from a man younger than 35 in good health.

This chain joins TRBV4-3 and TRBJ1-1, with unresolved D. CDR1 LGHNA and CDR2 YSLEER come from the germline V gene. Trimming removed 1 base from V and 4 bases from J, with 10 bases in between. This CDR3 comprises 14 residues. The chain's CDR3 is CASSQGRASTEAFF. The CDR3, as DNA: TGCGCCAGCAGCCAAGGGCGAGCCTCCACTGAAGCTTTCTTT.

As to this clone: This same CDR3 is encoded by further DNA sequences in the sample. V usage is TRBV30 and J usage is TRBJ1-6, with 7 bases matching TRBD1. This CDR3 comprises 13 residues. V was pared by 4 bases and J by 6 bases, with 3 bases of the junction left unmatched. Germline lookup yields CDR1 GTSNPN and CDR2 SVGIG (reference sequence). CDR3 coding DNA: TGTGCCTGGACGGGACAGTCTAATTCACCCCTCCACTTT. Residues: CAWTGQSNSPLHF.

The chain has TRBV30 and TRBJ2-2; the D gene is possibly TRBD1 (5 bases). The CDR3 is 14 amino acids. V shed 0 bases and J shed 7 bases, with 12 bases lying between them. Germline CDR1 and CDR2: GTSNPN and SVGIG (reference sequence). CDR3: CAWSVLGAIGELFF. CDR3 bases: TGTGCCTGGAGTGTATTAGGGGCAATCGGGGAGCTGTTTTTT.

Concerning this clone: The same CDR3 is also encoded by other DNA sequences in this sample. The rearrangement links TRBV19 to TRBJ2-7; the D gene is possibly TRBD1 (6 bases). CDR3 length equals 13 residues. Trimming removed 6 bases at V and 1 base at J, with 10 bases between. Germline CDR1 and CDR2: LNHDA and SQIVND (reference sequence). The CDR3 protein is CASSRDNSYEQYF. The CDR3 nucleotides are TGTGCCAGTAGCAGGGACAATTCCTACGAGCAGTACTTC.

The chain is built from TRBV28 and TRBJ2-7; 8 nucleotides line up with TRBD2. The junction had 7 bases not matched to a gene; V was cut back by 6 bases and J by 3 bases. CDR3 size: 14 residues. CDR1 is MDHEN and CDR2 is SYDVKM in the germline V gene. DNA for the CDR3: TGTGCCAGCAGCACCGGGCGGGGGGTCTACGAGCAGTACTTC. Amino acid sequence: CASSTGRGVYEQYF.

Remarks on this clone: This CDR3 is also generated by other DNA sequences in the sample. This sequence joins TRBV29-1 and TRBJ2-5; weak D call: TRBD1 (6 bases). The CDR3 has 12 amino acids. The germline CDR1 and CDR2 sequences are SQVTM and ANQGSEA. V gave up 3 bases and J gave up 5 bases, with 10 bases separating them. The CDR3 DNA sequence: TGCAGCGTTGACAGGGGTACGGAGACCCAGTACTTC. The encoded protein is CSVDRGTETQYF. Together with reference TRBV29-1 and TRBJ2-5, the CDR3 gives the full variable domain: SAVISQKPSRDICQRGTSLTIQCQVDSQVTMMFWYRQQPGQSLTLIATANQGSEATYESGFVIDKFPISRPNLTFSTLTVSNMSPEDSSIYLCSVDRGTETQYFGPGTRLLVL.

The chain employs TRBV5-1 and TRBJ1-3, with 8 bases aligning to TRBD1. The CDR3 contains 16 residues. Trimming took 4 bases from V and 2 from J; bases not matched to a gene: 8. Germline V gene lookup returns CDR1 SGHRS and CDR2 YFSETQ. In nucleotides, the CDR3 is TGCGCCAGCAGCACCCGGACAGGGACCACTGGAAACACCATATATTTT. This codes for CASSTRTGTTGNTIYF.

The chain combines TRBV5-1 with TRBJ2-3; 9 nucleotides match TRBD1. This CDR3 comprises 18 residues. CDR1 and CDR2 (germline): SGHRS, YFSETQ. Unmatched junction bases numbered 15, after V lost 5 bases and J lost 2 bases. The CDR3: CASRRFYRGQGLTDTQYF. The CDR3 DNA is TGCGCCAGCAGACGATTTTACAGGGGGCAGGGACTCACAGATACGCAGTATTTT.

The CDR3 is CSASTLKGYTF. As DNA, the CDR3 is TGCAGTGCCTCTACATTGAAAGGCTACACCTTC. This chain links TRBV20-1 with TRBJ1-2; D is unclear. CDR3 length: 11 amino acids. Germline V CDR1 and CDR2: DFQATT, SNEGSKA (reference sequence). V lost 6 bases to trimming and J lost 8 bases, with 13 bases between them.

CDR3 DNA: TGTGCCTGGAGAGCAGAGCTCACCGGGGAGCTGTTTTTT. Translating it yields CAWRAELTGELFF. The J gene is TRBJ2-2, the V gene TRBV30; D is unresolved. Germline V gene sequence: CDR1 GTSNPN, CDR2 SVGIG (reference sequence). CDR3 length: 13 amino acids. Trimming removed 3 bases at V and 4 bases at J, with 9 bases between.

The gene calls are TRBV7-9 and TRBJ1-4; weak D call: TRBD1 (6 bases). Germline values: CDR1 SEHNR, CDR2 FQNEAQ (reference sequence). This CDR3 has 15 residues. The germline V and J ends were trimmed by 6 bases and 6 bases, with 17 bases remaining between them. CDR3 loop: CASSLQGHPDEKLFF. The DNA of the CDR3 is TGTGCCAGCAGTCTGCAGGGGCACCCCGATGAAAAACTGTTTTTT.

The chain carries TRBV19 and TRBJ1-2; D unresolved. Germline V gene lookup returns CDR1 LNHDA and CDR2 SQIVND (reference sequence). The V and J ends lost 3 bases and 7 bases respectively, with 9 bases between them. The CDR3 has 12 residues. DNA of the CDR3: TGTGCCAGTAGTATTTGGGGTTTTGGCTACACCTTC. Its protein is CASSIWGFGYTF.

The chain uses TRBV11-2 and TRBJ2-1; no reliable D call. The V end was cut by 5 bases, the J end by 0 bases, with 11 bases between. CDR1 is SGHAT, CDR2 FQNNGV, per germline. The CDR3 has 15 amino acids. The CDR3 loop is CASSPRGLSYNEQFF. The CDR3 DNA reads as TGTGCCAGCAGCCCCCGTGGTCTCTCCTACAATGAGCAGTTCTTC. The complete variable domain, with remaining parts taken from reference TRBV11-2 and TRBJ2-1, reads EAGVAQSPRYKIIEKRQSVAFWCNPISGHATLYWYQQILGQGPKLLIQFQNNGVVDDSQLPKDRFSAERLKGVDSTLKIQPAKLEDSAVYLCASSPRGLSYNEQFFGPGTRLTVL.

The chain couples TRBV14 to TRBJ1-2; D unclear. In germline, CDR1 is SGHDN, CDR2 FVKESK. Trimming removed 0 bases at V and 13 bases at J, with 12 bases between. The CDR3 is made up of 12 amino acids. CDR3 amino acids: CASSQDRTVRTF. In DNA, the CDR3 is TGTGCCAGCAGCCAAGATAGGACGGTCCGCACCTTC.

The chain joins TRBV5-1 to TRBJ1-5; 8 bases align to TRBD1. The CDR3 is made up of 13 amino acids. From germline, CDR1 is SGHRS and CDR2 YFSETQ. V shed 4 bases and J 7 bases; nucleotides not matched to a gene: 4. The CDR3, as DNA: TGCGCCAGCAGCATTGGACAGGGCCAGCCCCAGCATTTT. This sequence encodes CASSIGQGQPQHF.

This rearrangement joins TRBV7-2 to TRBJ2-7; the D call may be TRBD1 or TRBD2 (5 bases each). Trimming shortened V by 8 bases and J by 0 bases, and 17 bases separated the two germline ends. This CDR3 has 15 amino acids. The germline V gene encodes CDR1 SGHTA and CDR2 FQGNSA. The CDR3 region is CASRGAEKSSYEQYF. As DNA, the CDR3 is TGTGCCAGCCGAGGGGCCGAAAAGAGCTCCTACGAGCAGTACTTC. The whole variable domain, remainder taken from reference TRBV7-2 and TRBJ2-7, is GAGVSQSPSNKVTEKGKDVELRCDPISGHTALYWYRQSLGQGLEFLIYFQGNSAPDKSGLPSDRFSAERTGGSVSTLTIQRTQQEDSAVYLCASRGAEKSSYEQYFGPGTRLTVT.

This chain uses TRBV6-6 with TRBJ2-1, with no clear D. CDR1 and CDR2 from the germline V gene are MNHNY and SVGAGI (reference sequence). The CDR3 contains 13 residues. With 10 bases removed from V and 8 bases from J, the gap between germline ends came to 18 bases. CDR3 in amino acids: CAITPLGPDEQFF. In DNA form, the CDR3 reads TGTGCCATAACCCCTCTAGGTCCGGATGAGCAGTTCTTC.

This rearrangement joins TRBV5-1 to TRBJ1-1, with 7 nucleotides matching TRBD1. The V and J ends lost 4 bases and 1 base, in that order; junction bases with no gene match: 4. The CDR3 is 14 amino acids. Germline V gives CDR1 SGHRS, CDR2 YFSETQ. CDR3 sequence reads: CASSGWDRNTEAFF. The CDR3 DNA is TGCGCCAGCAGCGGATGGGACAGGAACACTGAAGCTTTCTTT.

About this clone itself: Other DNA sequences from this sample encode an identical CDR3 as well. The rearrangement uses TRBV11-3 and TRBJ2-3; 9 bases fit TRBD2. Germline CDR1 reads SGHNT; CDR2 reads YENEEA. V shed 5 bases and J 2 bases; nucleotides not matched to a gene: 5. This CDR3 comprises 15 residues. CDR3 coding DNA: TGTGCCAGCAGCCTAGGCGGGAGGGTCACAGATACGCAGTATTTT. This encodes CASSLGGRVTDTQYF. Using reference TRBV11-3 and TRBJ2-3 for the parts outside the CDR3, the full variable domain is EAGVVQSPRYKIIEKKQPVAFWCNPISGHNTLYWYLQNLGQGPELLIRYENEEAVDDSQLPKDRFSAERLKGVDSTLKIQPAELGDSAVYLCASSLGGRVTDTQYFGPGTRLTVL.

The chain joins TRBV18 to TRBJ2-2, with D maybe TRBD1 (5 bases). V was trimmed by 5 bases and J by 7 bases, leaving 11 bases between them. This CDR3 contains 13 residues. Germline CDR1 and CDR2: KGHSH and LQKENI. The CDR3 coding sequence is TGTGCCAGCTCATCTCAGGGCGACGGGGAGCTGTTTTTT. It encodes CASSSQGDGELFF.

The V and J genes are TRBV2 and TRBJ1-6; D is uncertain. This CDR3 spans 13 amino acids. Trimming shortened V by 5 bases and J by 13 bases, and 15 bases separated the two germline ends. Germline V gives CDR1 SNHLY, CDR2 FYNNEI. The CDR3 loop reads CASSQKLVSPLHF. The CDR3 DNA reads TGTGCCAGCAGTCAAAAATTGGTGTCTCCCCTCCACTTT. Complete variable domain (other parts from reference TRBV2 and TRBJ1-6): EPEVTQTPSHQVTQMGQEVILRCVPISNHLYFYWYRQILGQKVEFLVSFYNNEISEKSEIFDDQFSVERPDGSNFTLKIRSTKLEDSAMYFCASSQKLVSPLHFGNGTRLTVT.

Concerning this clone itself: This sample includes further DNA sequences coding for the same CDR3. The J gene is TRBJ2-6, the V gene TRBV6-5; D gene unclear. Germline V lookup: CDR1 MNHEY, CDR2 SVGAGI. This CDR3 spans 14 amino acids. Trimming stripped 2 bases from V and 0 bases from J, with 2 bases between. The CDR3 coding sequence is TGTGCCAGCAGTTACCTCTCTGGGGCCAACGTCCTGACTTTC. It codes for CASSYLSGANVLTF.

CDR3 sequence (DNA): TGCGCCAGCAGCCCGGGGACAGGTTTTAATTCACCCCTCCACTTT. Amino acids: CASSPGTGFNSPLHF. This sequence joins TRBV5-1 and TRBJ1-6, with 8 bases lining up with TRBD1. Unmatched junction bases numbered 6, after V lost 4 bases and J lost 6 bases. Per germline, CDR1 SGHRS and CDR2 YFSETQ. This CDR3 comprises 15 residues.

This rearrangement joins TRBV9 to TRBJ1-6, with 9 bases that match TRBD1. J was trimmed by 5 bases and V by 7 bases; bases with no gene match: 4. CDR3 length equals 14 residues. Germline CDR1 reads SGDLS; CDR2 reads YYNGEE. CDR3 in amino acids: CASRRQGDNSPLHF. As DNA, the CDR3 is TGTGCCAGCCGAAGACAGGGGGATAATTCACCCCTCCACTTT.

This chain joins TRBV30 and TRBJ1-4; 8 bases agree with TRBD1. CDR1 is GTSNPN and CDR2 is SVGIG in the germline V gene (reference sequence). CDR3 size: 15 residues. J gave up 5 bases and V 1 base, and 6 bases lay outside the gene matches. CDR3 in amino acids: CAWSAGQGSNEKLFF. The CDR3, as DNA: TGTGCCTGGAGTGCAGGACAGGGATCGAATGAAAAACTGTTTTTT.

This chain connects TRBV9 to TRBJ2-3; D remains unclear. The CDR3 has 15 residues. The V gene lost 0 bases and the J gene lost 2 bases, with 10 bases spanning the gap. Germline V gene data show CDR1 as SGDLS and CDR2 as YYNGEE. The CDR3 loop reads CASSVGAKITDTQYF. The CDR3 DNA reads as TGTGCCAGCAGCGTAGGTGCGAAAATCACAGATACGCAGTATTTT.

V gene TRBV7-2 combines with J gene TRBJ2-2, with 7 bases aligning to TRBD2. CDR3 length: 13 residues. Unmatched junction bases numbered 4, after V lost 6 bases and J lost 6 bases. Germline CDR1 reads SGHTA; CDR2 reads FQGNSA. CDR3 loop: CASRSGISGELFF. The CDR3 nucleotides are TGTGCCAGCAGGAGCGGGATCTCCGGGGAGCTGTTTTTT.

The chain uses TRBV9 and TRBJ2-7; perhaps TRBD2 as D (6 bases). This CDR3 contains 15 residues. The germline V gene encodes CDR1 SGDLS and CDR2 YYNGEE. Trimming took off 3 bases at V and 1 base at J, with 14 bases between the two ends. This chain's CDR3 is CASSATVGGSYEQYF. CDR3 in DNA: TGTGCCAGCAGCGCAACGGTGGGAGGATCCTACGAGCAGTACTTC.

The V gene is TRBV2, the J gene TRBJ2-7, with 9 bases matching TRBD2. The germline V gene encodes CDR1 SNHLY and CDR2 FYNNEI. Trimming took 7 bases from V and 3 from J; bases not matched to a gene: 7. The CDR3 is 14 residues long. DNA of the CDR3: TGTGCCAGCACTAGGGGTAGCGGGAGCTACGAGCAGTACTTC. Encoded protein: CASTRGSGSYEQYF.

The count of this clone is one. V is TRBV28 and J is TRBJ1-2; TRBD1 aligns across 9 bases. Looked up from germline, CDR1 is MDHEN and CDR2 is SYDVKM. This CDR3 comprises 15 residues. V gave up 3 bases and J gave up 5 bases; unmatched junction bases: 7. The CDR3 is CASSLSDRGAYGYTF. In DNA form, the CDR3 reads TGTGCCAGCAGTTTGTCGGACAGGGGCGCTTATGGCTACACCTTC.